This record concerns one TCR beta chain sequence. There is no known antigen for this receptor. One base away lies a much larger clone, so this may be a sequencing read error. The same CDR3 arises from other DNA sequences in this sample as well. The method behind the library was PCR. These reads were obtained on an Illumina HiSeq 4000. High-throughput sequencing was used to profile the CDR3 region of the TCR beta-chain in every patient. As for how the authors treated the data: The researchers built a classifier to tell apart papillary thyroid cancer patients with distant metastasis, based on CDR3 differences among clinicopathological groups. Repertoire diversity was assessed with the Shannon index, and tumor-blood repertoire similarity with the Morisita-Horn index. The public reads were run again by TCRdb, first through fastp at Q25 and then through MiXCR, and only productive beta chains were kept. For this entry, the V and J calls and clone size follow TCRdb and not the study's own pipeline. The sample includes around 89,000 clones, with under 15% observed a single time. The top ten clones comprise roughly 3.9% of the sample.

These data originate in a study of metastatic and nonmetastatic thyroid tumors (dated by TCRdb to the early 2020s). The study in broad terms: Repertoires were compared across peripheral blood and tumor or nodule tissue samples from malignant and benign thyroid patients.

Findings and caveats that apply to the study as a whole: TCR beta diversity was reported as significantly higher in malignant tumors than in benign nodules, in both blood and tumor samples.

No treatment had been received by any patient before thyroid surgery. Patient clinical samples collected from about 2011 to 2019 were retrospectively analysed using T-cell receptor beta sequencing. Reading the germline V gene gives CDR1 SGDLS and CDR2 YYNGEE. The CDR3 measures 15 amino acids from cysteine to phenylalanine. The entry retains the CDR3 DNA only, 45 bases that are in frame from base 1. The junction shows trimming of 0 bases on V and 10 bases on J, plus 17 bases between the germline ends. Sequencing was carried out using blood. The chain uses TRBV9 and TRBJ2-1, with an unclear D gene assignment. The receptor was isolated from a female donor with papillary thyroid cancer or a benign thyroid nodule (not recorded which). Some clones in this sample may be carry-over from other donors' samples. The nucleotides read TGTGCCAGCAGCGTAGAGGGTGGGCCGGATAGGGAGCAGTTCTTC. Translated, this gives CASSVEGGPDREQFF.